This TCR beta chain originates from a study of cytomegalovirus exposure and HLA in healthy donors (dated by TCRdb to about 2017). With respect to the entire study: In an earlier analysis of fewer than 750 of the donors, 250 to 300 Gb of sequence data and 117 million unique TCR beta sequences from roughly 200 million T cells were reported. About 280 gigabases of sequencing data and around 80 million unique TCR sequences made up an early release that covered fewer than 650 HLA-typed donors. The genetic ancestry cluster associated with self-reported Caucasian donors included 70% to 85% of the 300 to 450 genotyped donors. The aim of the study was to test whether cataloging public T cell receptors could identify signatures of past pathogen exposure. The study used immunosequencing to profile the T cell repertoires of some 600 subjects and linked those repertoires to cytomegalovirus serostatus. A separate validation cohort of roughly 130 different subjects was used in addition to the 666-subject first cohort. To predict cytomegalovirus infection status, the study combined high-throughput TCR immunosequencing, statistical association of individual TCRs with disease status, and machine learning. To study patterns of TCR occurrence, a later analysis re-analyzed previously published TCR beta repertoires from 650 to 750 donors and added high-resolution HLA genotyping. Rather than drawing on any new phenotypic data, the later analysis identified candidate immune exposures from TCR beta sequences and the way those sequences occurred across donors. An earlier analysis of approximately 630 of the donors applied high-throughput TCR beta sequencing to assess whether each TCR beta V gene segment acted as functional or pseudogenic. Donor age, sex, ethnicity and CMV serostatus were collected together with the repertoire data. A later genetic analysis took genome-wide SNP genotypes for about 55% of the roughly 670 donors and used that subset as a discovery cohort. All discovery cohort repertoires had been generated on a single sequencing platform. Class I and class II HLA loci were covered by the typing at four-digit resolution. Typing coverage varied by locus: roughly 620-640 donors for A, B, C, DRB1 and DQB1; more than 500 for DQA1; more than 600 for DPA1; around 490 for DPB1. Because of strong linkage in the cohort, 4 to 6 DR-DQ haplotypes were treated as single units for association and clustering. On average, around 230,000 unique TCR beta nucleotide sequences were sequenced per donor among 350 to 400 genotyped donors of the cohort, with 15% to 20% of those sequences being non-productive. What the work shows at the level of the full study, not this receptor alone: In the study, approximately 160 TCR beta chains were listed as associated with cytomegalovirus. In a later analysis, HLA-associated TCR beta chains showed more clonal expansion and lower generation probabilities than non-associated chains that were equally common. It was suggested by the authors that the approach could potentially be generalized to other disease states and immunological phenotypes. Cytomegalovirus status was reported to be diagnosed by the classifier with high specificity and sensitivity in both the original and validation cohorts. In a later analysis, most CMV-associated TCR beta chains were found to appear HLA-restricted, with HLA associations seemingly driven largely by CMV exposure. The cohort was sequenced for TCR beta chains only, and without alpha or paired-chain data the features that could be detected were limited. The only immune exposure information available for the cohort was CMV serostatus. The earlier analysis of fewer than 750 of the donors excluded roughly 17 rarely observed V segments, including chromosome 9 orphons, because counts were too low. Across donors, most TCR sequences were observed very rarely, whereas some public TCRs were present in many individuals. A further reported finding was that TCR beta sequences accurately predicted the HLA-A and HLA-B alleles for most subjects in the first cohort. Assigning TCR associations to individual alleles was difficult when HLA alleles, especially DR and DQ, strongly co-occurred. Some IMGT-functional V segments, including TRBV6-2 and TRBV6-3, could not be told apart with the 87-base-pair reads, so those segments were excluded. A later analysis associated about 17,000 TCR beta sequences with specific HLA alleles at a false discovery rate of 0.05. Broadly in line with IMGT annotations, most TCR beta V segments showed up in productive rearrangements about 90% or about 30% of the time in an earlier analysis of roughly 590 of the donors. A later genetic analysis reported fewer N-insertions in productive TCRs among donors in an Asian-associated ancestry cluster than the roughly 700-donor mean. V-gene and J-gene trimming of TCR beta chains was associated with a missense DCLRE1C variant in a later genetic analysis, and the association was replicated in an independent cohort. Presence/absence analyses assumed roughly uniform sequencing depth across donors, an assumption that may not hold. A cluster of highly shared sequence variants was judged likely to be a technical artifact of the sequencing pipeline. Because HLA typing was unavailable for some donors at each locus, only the typed subset was used in association tests. In a later analysis, the rate of TCR association differed among HLA loci, with DRB1 alleles having the most associated TCRs and HLA-C alleles having the fewest. Correlated functional status among segregating V segments might be attributable to linkage disequilibrium, but an unknown experimental factor could not be ruled out. In a later analysis, several top co-occurrence clusters were reported to appear linked to parvovirus B19, influenza, CMV and Epstein-Barr virus. A few of the identified cytomegalovirus-associated TCR beta chains were confirmed in vitro to be specific for cytomegalovirus antigens.

V is shortened by 5 bases, J by 2 bases, and the region joining them spans 15 bases. From its cysteine to its phenylalanine, the CDR3 spans 15 amino acids. This entry keeps only the CDR3 DNA: 45 bases, framed from base 1. The germline V gene gives CDR1 as MNHNS and CDR2 as SASEGT. Library preparation used the immunoSEQ multiplex PCR assay. For the multiplex PCR, a mixture combining 60 forward primers for TCR Vbeta segments and 13 reverse primers for TCR Jbeta segments was used. A multiplex PCR assay on genomic DNA amplified the CDR3 region of rearranged TCR beta genes. On the Illumina HiSeq System, the amplified TCR beta libraries were sequenced as 87-base-pair reads. As for how the authors treated the data: In a later analysis, tens of millions of unique TCR beta chains were counted across the 500 to 850 repertoires, and around 10 million of these chains were shared by at least two donors. Raw reads were error-corrected and collapsed into unique sequences with a nearest-neighbor algorithm that merged closely related sequences to remove PCR and sequencing errors. Alignment of CDR3 sequences to IMGT reference sequences was used to assign V, D and J gene segments. For a sequence to be retained, a match of at least six nucleotides was required to both a V gene segment and a J gene segment. A rearrangement was called productive if the CDR3 had no stop codons and remained in frame with V and J, and every other rearrangement was called non-productive. CDR3 was defined according to IMGT convention as the region running from the second conserved V-encoded cysteine to the conserved J-encoded phenylalanine. The earlier analysis of 587 of the donors excluded sequences that lacked an unambiguous match to a single V gene segment. An earlier analysis of under 750 of the donors called V segments functional above 56.7% productive rearrangements and segregating when the between-donor standard deviation exceeded 5%. A statistical classification framework was developed to diagnose cytomegalovirus status using the catalog of TCR beta chain sequences. In a later analysis, TCR nucleotide sequences were compared against IMGT/GENE-DB human TR gene sequences so that V and J genes could be assigned. A later analysis assigned CDR3 sequences and most-parsimonious VDJ recombination scenarios with the TCRdist pipeline. In a later analysis, each TCR beta chain was defined by its CDR3 amino acid sequence together with its V-gene family, and reads lacking a unique V-gene family were excluded. To address suspected cross-contamination and a sequencing artifact, a later analysis removed around 600 highly shared, low-generation-probability nucleotide sequences. In a later analysis, a clonal expansion index was calculated for each public chain from normalized within-repertoire ranks of inferred template counts. A later analysis computed generation probabilities with a VDJ recombination model fitted to out-of-frame rearrangements, and checked the results against IGoR. A later analysis scored TCR-TCR, TCR-HLA and TCR-CMV co-occurrence with hypergeometric tests, applying a repertoire-size bias correction to TCR pairs. False discovery rates were estimated in a later analysis by permuting HLA or CMV assignments 20 times. In a later analysis, co-occurring TCRs were grouped with DBSCAN, and TCRdist sequence similarity was added when clustering was performed within HLA-allele-positive subsets. Repertoires with fewer than 30,000 or more than 120,000 public chains, plus five repertoires with anomalous nucleotide sharing, were excluded from co-occurrence clustering. Here the immuneACCESS table is served through TCRdb, limited to in-frame sequences with V and J called. Missing clones are a known gap in these copies; in checked studies unresolved V genes cover under half, and the rest lacks a known reason. The V and J calls and clone size were taken over from that table, and D and trimming were inferred from the DNA. This sample gives 110,000 to 150,000 clones in total; around 80% of them show up just once. About 4.7% of the sample is taken by the ten largest.

The cohort was made up of 500 to 850 healthy bone marrow donors. Cohort members were all nominally healthy when sampled, although unrecorded immune exposures were likely present. The donor tested CMV seronegative, placing the donor among the approximately 360 seronegative members of the cohort. Every donor gave a peripheral blood sample, and the peripheral blood mononuclear cells from that sample were used for TCR beta sequencing. The Qiagen DNeasy Blood Extraction Kit was used to extract genomic DNA from the blood cell samples. Details on this clone: The clone's antigen remains unknown. Within one base of it there is no much larger clone, and no base qualities were kept.

The chain is encoded by TRBV6-1 joined to TRBJ1-1; a tentative D call is TRBD1 (6 bases match). This receptor was identified in a male donor in good health and CMV-seronegative. Input material: PBMCs. Here the CDR3 is given as CASSPRQATNTEAFF. Read as DNA, the sequence is TGTGCCAGCAGTCCTCGACAGGCAACAAACACTGAAGCTTTCTTT.